This T cell receptor (beta chain) was captured in a study of glioma-infiltrating T cells. Broader study findings: Tissue-blood divergence was below expectation in non-neoplastic patients, above in gliomas. CDR3 overlap between tissue and blood was very small.

Many counts were recorded for this clonotype. The antigen remains undetermined. Using RNA template, CDR3s of TCR alpha and beta were amplified with iRepertoire arm-PCR. Input was roughly 100-450 ng of tissue mRNA or PBMC total RNA. TCRdb reanalysed the multiplex PCR reads using MiXCR and keeps one entry per CDR3 protein. The profile shows about 180,000 distinct CDR3 sequences, over 40% of them singletons. The sequence was obtained from a human donor with low-grade glioma or glioblastoma, undergoing nonglioma brain surgery, or in good health (not recorded which). Sample: glioma tissue, nonneoplastic brain tissue, or PBMCs (not recorded which).

The CDR3 region is CASSEARGLHEQYF. CDR3 DNA sequence: TGTGCCAGCAGTGAAGCTAGGGGGCTCCACGAGCAGTACTTC. The chain has TRBV6-1 and TRBJ2-7, with TRBD1 matching over 7 bases. V lost 0 bases and J lost 5; bases outside the gene matches: 4. Germline V gene data show CDR1 as MNHNS and CDR2 as SASEGT. The CDR3 is made up of 14 amino acids.